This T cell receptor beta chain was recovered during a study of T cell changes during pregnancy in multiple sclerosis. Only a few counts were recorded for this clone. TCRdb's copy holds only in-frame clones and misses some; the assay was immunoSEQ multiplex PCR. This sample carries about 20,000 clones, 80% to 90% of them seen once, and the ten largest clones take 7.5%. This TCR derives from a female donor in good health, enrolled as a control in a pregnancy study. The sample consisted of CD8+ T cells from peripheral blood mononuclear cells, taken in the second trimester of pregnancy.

The CDR3 spells CASSSLTSGDYNEQFF. The CDR3 DNA sequence: TGTGCCAGCAGCTCGCTAACTAGCGGGGACTACAATGAGCAGTTCTTC. The chain uses TRBV7-6 and TRBJ2-1; 10 positions match TRBD2. Trimming took 4 bases from V and 3 from J; bases not matched to a gene: 6. CDR3 length: 16 residues. Germline values: CDR1 SGHVS, CDR2 FNYEAQ. The complete variable domain, with remaining parts taken from reference TRBV7-6 and TRBJ2-1, reads GAGVSQSPRYKVTKRGQDVALRCDPISGHVSLYWYRQALGQGPEFLTYFNYEAQQDKSGLPNDRFSAERPEGSISTLTIQRTEQRDSAMYRCASSSLTSGDYNEQFFGPGTRLTVL.